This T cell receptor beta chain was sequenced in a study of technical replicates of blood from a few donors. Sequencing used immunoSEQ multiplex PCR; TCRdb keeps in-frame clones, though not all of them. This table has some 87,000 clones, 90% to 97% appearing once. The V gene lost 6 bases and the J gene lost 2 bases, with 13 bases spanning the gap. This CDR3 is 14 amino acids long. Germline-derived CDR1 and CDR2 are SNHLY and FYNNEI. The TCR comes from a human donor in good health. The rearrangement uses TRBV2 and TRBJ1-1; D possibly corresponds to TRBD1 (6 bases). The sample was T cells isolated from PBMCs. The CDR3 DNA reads TGTGCCAGCAGAATCCAGGGGTATAACACTGAAGCTTTCTTT. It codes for CASRIQGYNTEAFF.